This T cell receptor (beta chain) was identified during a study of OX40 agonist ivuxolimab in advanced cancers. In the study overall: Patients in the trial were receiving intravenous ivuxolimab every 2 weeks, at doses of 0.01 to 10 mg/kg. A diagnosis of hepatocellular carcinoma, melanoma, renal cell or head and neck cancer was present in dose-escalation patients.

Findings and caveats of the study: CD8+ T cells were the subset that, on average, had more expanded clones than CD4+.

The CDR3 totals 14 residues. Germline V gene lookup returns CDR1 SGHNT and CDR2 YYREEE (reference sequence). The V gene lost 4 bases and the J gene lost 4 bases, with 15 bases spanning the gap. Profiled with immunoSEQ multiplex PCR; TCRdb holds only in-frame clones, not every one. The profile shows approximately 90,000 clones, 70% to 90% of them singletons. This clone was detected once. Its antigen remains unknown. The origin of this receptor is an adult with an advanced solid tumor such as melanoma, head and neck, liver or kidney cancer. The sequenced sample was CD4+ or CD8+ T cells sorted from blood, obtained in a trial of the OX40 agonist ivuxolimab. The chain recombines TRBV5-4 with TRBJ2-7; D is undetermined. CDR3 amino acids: CASSTWGFSYEQYF. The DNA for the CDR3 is TGTGCCAGCAGCACCTGGGGATTTAGTTACGAGCAGTACTTC.